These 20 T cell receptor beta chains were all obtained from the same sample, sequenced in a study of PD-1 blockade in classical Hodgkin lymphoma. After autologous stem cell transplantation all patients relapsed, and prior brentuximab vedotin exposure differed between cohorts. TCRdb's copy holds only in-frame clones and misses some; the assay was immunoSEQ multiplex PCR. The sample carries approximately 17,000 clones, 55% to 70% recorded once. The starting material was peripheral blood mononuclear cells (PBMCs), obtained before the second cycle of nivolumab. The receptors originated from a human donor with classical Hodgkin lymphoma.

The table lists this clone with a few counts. This CDR3 reads CASSSALPGGPNEKLFF. The CDR3 DNA reads as TGTGCCAGCAGCTCCGCCCTCCCGGGGGGTCCTAATGAAAAACTGTTTTTT. The rearrangement joins TRBV7-2 to TRBJ1-4; possible D gene TRBD1, 5 bases. The CDR3 covers 17 residues. Germline V CDR1 and CDR2: SGHTA, FQGNSA. V shed 4 bases and J shed 3 bases, with 18 bases lying between them. The full variable domain, with the rest looked up from reference TRBV7-2 and TRBJ1-4, is GAGVSQSPSNKVTEKGKDVELRCDPISGHTALYWYRQSLGQGLEFLIYFQGNSAPDKSGLPSDRFSAERTGGSVSTLTIQRTQQEDSAVYLCASSSALPGGPNEKLFFGSGTQLSVL.

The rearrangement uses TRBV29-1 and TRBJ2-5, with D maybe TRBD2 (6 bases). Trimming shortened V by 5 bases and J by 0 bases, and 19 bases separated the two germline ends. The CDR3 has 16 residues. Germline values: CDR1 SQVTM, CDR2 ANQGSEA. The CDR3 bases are TGCAGCGTTCAAGCTTATGGTGGGGACTACCAAGAGACCCAGTACTTC. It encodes CSVQAYGGDYQETQYF.

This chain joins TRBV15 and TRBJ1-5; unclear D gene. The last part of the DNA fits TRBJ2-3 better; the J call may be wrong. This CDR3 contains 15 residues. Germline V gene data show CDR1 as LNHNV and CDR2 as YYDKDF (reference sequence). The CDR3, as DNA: TGTGCCACCAGCAGTGAGACCACATCCCATCAGCCCCAGTATTTT. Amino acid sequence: CATSSETTSHQPQYF.

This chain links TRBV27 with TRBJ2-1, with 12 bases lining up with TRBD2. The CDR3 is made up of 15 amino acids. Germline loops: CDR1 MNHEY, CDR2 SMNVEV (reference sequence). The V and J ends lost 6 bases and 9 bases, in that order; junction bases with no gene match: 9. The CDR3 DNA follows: TGTGCCAGCAGGGGACTAGCGGGCCACTTTCTTGAGCAGTTCTTC. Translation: CASRGLAGHFLEQFF.

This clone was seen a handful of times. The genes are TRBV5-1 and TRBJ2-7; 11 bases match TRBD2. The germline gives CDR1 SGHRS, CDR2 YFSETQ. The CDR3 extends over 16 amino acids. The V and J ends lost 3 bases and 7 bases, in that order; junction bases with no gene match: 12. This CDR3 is CASSYRGLADVREQYF. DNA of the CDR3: TGCGCCAGCAGCTACAGGGGACTAGCGGACGTACGGGAGCAGTACTTC.

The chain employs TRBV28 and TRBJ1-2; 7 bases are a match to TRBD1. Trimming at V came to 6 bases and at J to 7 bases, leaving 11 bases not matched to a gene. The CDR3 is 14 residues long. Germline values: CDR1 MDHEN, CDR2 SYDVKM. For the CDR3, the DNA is TGTGCCAGCAGACCAACAGGGGATCATATTGGCTACACCTTC. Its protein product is CASRPTGDHIGYTF.

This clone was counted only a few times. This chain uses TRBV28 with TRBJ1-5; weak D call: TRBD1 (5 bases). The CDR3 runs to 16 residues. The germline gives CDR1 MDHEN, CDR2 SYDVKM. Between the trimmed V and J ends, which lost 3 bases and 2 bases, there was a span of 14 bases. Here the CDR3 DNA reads TGTGCCAGCAGTTTCTCTTTCAGGGTGGGCAATCAGCCCCAGCATTTT. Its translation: CASSFSFRVGNQPQHF.

In DNA form, the CDR3 reads TGTGCCAGCAGTAACACCGGGGAGCTGTTTTTT. This sequence encodes CASSNTGELFF. The chain employs TRBV6-1 and TRBJ2-2, with unresolved D. Germline V gene lookup returns CDR1 MNHNS and CDR2 SASEGT. V was shortened by 5 bases and J by 2 bases, with 0 bases between the two germline ends. This CDR3 is built from 11 residues.

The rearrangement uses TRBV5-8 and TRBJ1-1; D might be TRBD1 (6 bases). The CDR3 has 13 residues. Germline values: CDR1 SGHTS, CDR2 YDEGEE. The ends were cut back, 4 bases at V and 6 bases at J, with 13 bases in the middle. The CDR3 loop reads CASSLTGLAEAFF. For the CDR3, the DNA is TGTGCCAGCAGCCTTACAGGGCTTGCTGAAGCTTTCTTT.

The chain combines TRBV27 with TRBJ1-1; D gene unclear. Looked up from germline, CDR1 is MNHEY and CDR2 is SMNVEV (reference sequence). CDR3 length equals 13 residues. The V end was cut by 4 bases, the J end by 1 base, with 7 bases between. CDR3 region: CASSWGENTEAFF. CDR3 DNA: TGTGCCAGCAGTTGGGGTGAGAACACTGAAGCTTTCTTT.

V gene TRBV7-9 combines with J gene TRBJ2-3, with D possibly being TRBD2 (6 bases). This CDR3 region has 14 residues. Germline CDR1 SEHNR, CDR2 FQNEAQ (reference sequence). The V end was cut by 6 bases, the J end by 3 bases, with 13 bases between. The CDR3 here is CASRGTFETDTQYF. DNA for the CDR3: TGTGCCAGCAGGGGGACTTTTGAGACAGATACGCAGTATTTT.

The CDR3 sequence is CASSPTPHSYEQYF. CDR3 sequence (DNA): TGCGCCAGCAGCCCCACCCCACACTCCTACGAGCAGTACTTC. The rearrangement uses TRBV5-1 and TRBJ2-7; D is ambiguous. Germline CDR1 and CDR2: SGHRS and YFSETQ. This CDR3 comprises 14 residues. V was trimmed by 4 bases and J by 0 bases, leaving 11 bases between them.

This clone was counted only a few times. CDR3 coding DNA: TGTGCCAGTAGTATGGGGGCTGAAGCTTTCTTT. Translating it yields CASSMGAEAFF. The chain links TRBV19 to TRBJ1-1, with D possibly being TRBD1 (5 bases). The germline V and J ends were trimmed by 3 bases and 6 bases, with 5 bases remaining between them. CDR1 LNHDA and CDR2 SQIVND come from the germline V gene (reference sequence). This CDR3 region has 11 residues. Variable domain in full (rest from reference TRBV19 and TRBJ1-1): DGGITQSPKYLFRKEGQNVTLSCEQNLNHDAMYWYRQDPGQGLRLIYYSQIVNDFQKGDIAEGYSVSREKKESFPLTVTSAQKNPTAFYLCASSMGAEAFFGQGTRLTVV.

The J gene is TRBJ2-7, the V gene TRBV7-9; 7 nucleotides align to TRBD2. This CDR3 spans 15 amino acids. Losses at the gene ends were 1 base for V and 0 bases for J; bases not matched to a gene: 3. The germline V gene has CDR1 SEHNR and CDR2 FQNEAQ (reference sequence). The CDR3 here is CASSLGEGPSYEQYF. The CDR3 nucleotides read TGTGCCAGCAGCTTAGGGGAGGGGCCCTCCTACGAGCAGTACTTC.

For the CDR3, the DNA is TGTGCCAGCAGCTTGGGACAGGGGATCTACAATGAGCAGTTCTTC. This sequence encodes CASSLGQGIYNEQFF. V and J are TRBV5-8 and TRBJ2-1, with 8 bases fitting TRBD1. The ends lost 0 bases at V and 3 bases at J; junction bases unmatched: 2. CDR3 length equals 15 residues. In germline, CDR1 is SGHTS, CDR2 YDEGEE.

CDR3 sequence: CASSLGLAGLHFYNEQFF. The CDR3 DNA reads as TGCGCCAGCAGCTTGGGACTAGCGGGACTACACTTTTACAATGAGCAGTTCTTC. J is TRBJ2-1 and V is TRBV5-1; 11 bases line up with TRBD2. The J segment lost 4 bases and the V segment lost 0 bases, leaving 9 bases of the junction unmatched. CDR3 length equals 18 residues. Looked up from germline, CDR1 is SGHRS and CDR2 is YFSETQ.

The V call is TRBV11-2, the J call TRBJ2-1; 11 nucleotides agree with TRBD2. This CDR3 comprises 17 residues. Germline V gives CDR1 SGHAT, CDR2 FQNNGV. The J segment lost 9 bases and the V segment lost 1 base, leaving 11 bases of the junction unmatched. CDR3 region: CASSLALAGVLGGEQFF. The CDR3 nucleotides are TGTGCCAGCAGCTTAGCACTAGCGGGAGTTCTGGGGGGTGAGCAGTTCTTC.

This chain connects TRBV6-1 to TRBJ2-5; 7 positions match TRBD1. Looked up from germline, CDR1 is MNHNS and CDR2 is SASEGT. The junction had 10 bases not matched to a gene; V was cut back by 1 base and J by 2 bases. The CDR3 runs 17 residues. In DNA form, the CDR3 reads TGTGCCAGCAGTGAAGACGGGACAGTGACGATTCAAGAGACCCAGTACTTC. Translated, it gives CASSEDGTVTIQETQYF.

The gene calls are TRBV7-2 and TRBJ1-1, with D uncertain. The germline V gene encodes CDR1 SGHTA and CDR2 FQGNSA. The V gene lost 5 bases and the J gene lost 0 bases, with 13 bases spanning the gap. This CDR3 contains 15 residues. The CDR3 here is CASSQNSAMNTEAFF. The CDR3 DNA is TGTGCCAGCAGCCAAAACTCTGCTATGAACACTGAAGCTTTCTTT.

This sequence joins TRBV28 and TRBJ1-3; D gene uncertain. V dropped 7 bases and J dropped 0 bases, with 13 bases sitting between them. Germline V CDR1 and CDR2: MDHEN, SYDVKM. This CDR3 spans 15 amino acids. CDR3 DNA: TGTGCCAGCACCTTGATCGGCCGCTCTGGAAACACCATATATTTT. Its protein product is CASTLIGRSGNTIYF. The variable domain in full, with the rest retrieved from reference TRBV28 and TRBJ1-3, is DVKVTQSSRYLVKRTGEKVFLECVQDMDHENMFWYRQDPGLGLRLIYFSYDVKMKEKGDIPEGYSVSREKKERFSLILESASTNQTSMYLCASTLIGRSGNTIYFGEGSWLTVV.